Listed below are T cell receptor beta chains from one sample, sequenced in a study of cytomegalovirus exposure and HLA in healthy donors. Profiling relied on immunoSEQ multiplex PCR, and the TCRdb table lists in-frame clones only, not all of them. The table shows fewer than 200,000 clones, with approximately 80% occurring only once. The sample comprised PBMCs. These receptors originate from a woman aged 30 to 39 in good health and CMV-seronegative. Both conserved end residues are part of each CDR3. A D gene is named only where the DNA matches it firmly. The listing skips clone size in some rows; elsewhere it reads once, few, many or a size class.

TRBV6-4	TRBJ2-1	TRBD2	few	TGTGCCAGCAGTGGCGGGGGTTCCTACAATGAGCAGTTCTTC	CASSGGGSYNEQFF
TRBV28	TRBJ2-7	TRBD1	NA	TGTGCCAGCAGTTTAAATCGTCAGGGGGCGCGGAACGAGCAGTACTTC	CASSLNRQGARNEQYF
TRBV11-2	TRBJ1-5	NA	NA	TGTGCCAGCAGCTTAGAGAGGGATCAGCCCCAGCATTTT	CASSLERDQPQHF
TRBV19	TRBJ1-4	TRBD1	NA	TGTGCCAGTAGGGAACAGGGGGCCGCTAATGAAAAACTGTTTTTT	CASREQGAANEKLFF
TRBV28	TRBJ2-1	NA	NA	TGTGCCAGCAGTTTAGGACAGACCTCCTACAATGAGCAGTTCTTC	CASSLGQTSYNEQFF
TRBV7-8	TRBJ1-1	TRBD1	NA	TGTGCCAGCAGCTCCCGACAGGGGTGGATATCTTTCTTT	CASSSRQGWISFF
TRBV2	TRBJ2-3	NA	NA	TGTGCCATAAAGCGCGAGATCACAGATACGCAGTATTTT	CAIKREITDTQYF
TRBV2	TRBJ1-2	TRBD1	NA	TGTGCCAGCACGCGTACACAAAGACAGGGGTGGTTGGAAGGCTACACCTTC	CASTRTQRQGWLEGYTF
TRBV28	TRBJ2-2	NA	NA	TGTGCCAGCAGTCTACAGGGCTTCACCGGGGAGCTGTTTTTT	CASSLQGFTGELFF
TRBV14	TRBJ2-2	NA	NA	TGTGCCAGCAGCCCTATAAAGGGGAGACGGGGAGGACCGGCCACCGGGGAGCTGTTTTTT	CASSPIKGRRGGPATGELFF
TRBV2	TRBJ1-5	NA	NA	TGTGCCAGCAGTGAGCAACGGGATGGACAGCCCCAGCATTTT	CASSEQRDGQPQHF
TRBV28	TRBJ2-7	TRBD1	NA	TGTGCCAGCAGTTTGCCGACAGGGGCCTACGAGCAGTACTTC	CASSLPTGAYEQYF
TRBV6-1	TRBJ2-3	TRBD1	NA	TGTGCCAGCAGTGAAGGGAGGACAGGGGGCACGAGAAATACGCAGTATTTT	CASSEGRTGGTRNTQYF
TRBV7-2	TRBJ2-7	TRBD2	NA	TGTGCCAGCAGCTTAGGCGGGGGGGCACTCACGTACTTC	CASSLGGGALTYF
TRBV12-5	TRBJ2-1	TRBD2	NA	TGTGCTAGTGGTGCCGGGACTAGCGGCGTCAATGAGCAGTTCTTC	CASGAGTSGVNEQFF
TRBV29-1	TRBJ2-5	NA	NA	TGCAGCGTTGTATGGGCAGACCACCAAGAGACCCAGTACTTC	CSVVWADHQETQYF
TRBV7-2	TRBJ2-1	TRBD1	NA	TGTGCCAGCAGCTCAACCCGGGACAGCTCCTACAATGAGCAGTTCTTC	CASSSTRDSSYNEQFF
TRBV7-8	TRBJ1-2	NA	few	TGTGCCAGCAGCCACCGCCGACAGGATTATGGCTACACCTTC	CASSHRRQDYGYTF
TRBV23-1	TRBJ1-6	TRBD1	NA	TGCGCCAGCAGTCAACACAGGGGGCGCGGTAATTCACCCCTCCACTTT	CASSQHRGRGNSPLHF
TRBV5-1	TRBJ2-6	TRBD2	NA	TGCGCCAGCAGCTTGACTAGCGGGGGCCCCACCTCTGGGGCCAACGTCCTGACTTTC	CASSLTSGGPTSGANVLTF
TRBV9	TRBJ2-3	NA	once	TGTGCCAGCAGCCGGGGTGGCTTTAGCACAGATACGCAGTATTTT	CASSRGGFSTDTQYF
TRBV27	TRBJ1-6	TRBD1	NA	TGTGCCAGTCGCAAGGACAGGAGCTCCTATAATTCACCCCTCCACTTT	CASRKDRSSYNSPLHF
TRBV28	TRBJ2-2	NA	once	TGTGCCAGCAGTTTGTTTAGCGGCGGTACCGGGGAGCTGTTTTTT	CASSLFSGGTGELFF
TRBV28	TRBJ2-7	TRBD2	NA	TGTGCCAGCAGCGGGGTGGGACTAGCGGGAGCCCTTTCCTACGAGCAGTACTTC	CASSGVGLAGALSYEQYF
TRBV2	TRBJ1-3	NA	NA	TGTGCCAGCAGGTCTACAGCCTCCTCTGGAAACACCATATATTTT	CASRSTASSGNTIYF
TRBV19	TRBJ2-7	TRBD2	NA	TGTGCCAGTAGTATAGAGGGGGGGAGCTCCTACGAGCAGTACTTC	CASSIEGGSSYEQYF
TRBV27	TRBJ1-1	NA	NA	TGTGCCAGCAGTTTATCATATTGGAACACTGAAGCTTTCTTT	CASSLSYWNTEAFF
TRBV28	TRBJ1-5	NA	NA	TGTGCCAGCAGTCCTACAGGCAGGGGCAATCAGCCCCAGCATTTT	CASSPTGRGNQPQHF
TRBV28	TRBJ1-5	NA	NA	TGTGCCAGCAACAGGATCAATCAGCCCCAGCATTTT	CASNRINQPQHF
TRBV28	TRBJ2-7	TRBD2	NA	TGTGCCAGCGGACTAGCTCCCTACGAGCAGTACTTC	CASGLAPYEQYF
TRBV7-2	TRBJ2-5	NA	NA	TGTGCCAGCAGCACAGGGACTAAAGAGACCCAGTACTTC	CASSTGTKETQYF
TRBV10-2	TRBJ2-1	NA	NA	TGCGCCAGCAGTCCGGTTAGTGAGGGCGAGCAGTTCTTC	CASSPVSEGEQFF
TRBV25-1	TRBJ2-1	NA	NA	TGTGCCAGCAGTCCACTCCCGGACGGGACCTACAATGAGCAGTTCTTC	CASSPLPDGTYNEQFF
TRBV5-4	TRBJ1-3	NA	NA	TGTGCCAGCAGCTTCGCCACCGGGGGACTTGGAAACACCATATATTTT	CASSFATGGLGNTIYF
TRBV5-6	TRBJ1-1	TRBD1	few	TGTGCCAGCAGCACCCGGGACAGGGGGGGAACTGAAGCTTTCTTT	CASSTRDRGGTEAFF
TRBV28	TRBJ1-4	NA	NA	TGTGCCAGCAGTCTAGCATTTACCGGGACTGCGAGTGAAAAACTGTTTTTT	CASSLAFTGTASEKLFF
TRBV10-2	TRBJ2-1	TRBD2	NA	TGCGCCAGCAGGAGCGGGGGGGTTCCCAATGAGCAGTTCTTC	CASRSGGVPNEQFF
TRBV5-1	TRBJ2-3	NA	NA	TGCGCCAGCAGCTTGTCCCGGGGGGCGACAGATACGCAGTATTTT	CASSLSRGATDTQYF
TRBV14	TRBJ2-7	NA	NA	TGTGCCAGCAGTAAATTTCGAGGGCCCCGCTACGAGCAGTACTTC	CASSKFRGPRYEQYF
TRBV19	TRBJ1-5	NA	NA	TGTGCCAGTAATTTTTTGCGGCAGGGGAATCAGCCCCAGCATTTT	CASNFLRQGNQPQHF
TRBV6-5	TRBJ2-1	NA	NA	TGTGCCAGCAGTTACTCCTGGGCTGGGAATGAGCAGTTCTTC	CASSYSWAGNEQFF
TRBV10-3	TRBJ1-1	TRBD1	few	TGTGCCATCAGTGCCCCGGGACAGGGTGTCACTGAAGCTTTCTTT	CAISAPGQGVTEAFF
TRBV9	TRBJ2-1	TRBD2	NA	TGTGCCAGCAGCACTAGCGGGGGGGCCTACAATGAGCAGTTCTTC	CASSTSGGAYNEQFF
TRBV27	TRBJ2-1	NA	once	TGTGCCAGCAGTTACGGGAGAGGCAACAATGAGCAGTTCTTC	CASSYGRGNNEQFF
TRBV5-4	TRBJ2-1	NA	few	TGTGCCAGCAGCTTGGCCGGGGAATCTGAGCAGTTCTTC	CASSLAGESEQFF
TRBV5-1	TRBJ2-2	TRBD2	NA	TGCGCCAGCAGCTCGGGGACTAGCGGGGCTAACACCGGGGAGCTGTTTTTT	CASSSGTSGANTGELFF
TRBV10-3	TRBJ2-2	TRBD2	NA	TGTGCCATCAGTGGGACTAGCGGGGGGGCGAACACCGGGGAGCTGTTTTTT	CAISGTSGGANTGELFF
TRBV28	TRBJ1-4	NA	NA	TGTGCCAGCAGTCCAGACGACAGGTTTCGTGAAAAACTGTTTTTT	CASSPDDRFREKLFF
TRBV29-1	TRBJ1-1	NA	NA	TGCAGCGTTGCGGGACACCCCACTGAAGCTTTCTTT	CSVAGHPTEAFF
TRBV2	TRBJ2-6	NA	NA	TGTGCCAGCAGCGGCAACTCTGGGGCCAACGGCCTGACTTTC	CASSGNSGANGLTF
TRBV5-1	TRBJ2-7	TRBD1	once	TGCGCCAGCAGCGGGAACTCGGGACAGGGGGCTTTCGAGCAGTACTTC	CASSGNSGQGAFEQYF